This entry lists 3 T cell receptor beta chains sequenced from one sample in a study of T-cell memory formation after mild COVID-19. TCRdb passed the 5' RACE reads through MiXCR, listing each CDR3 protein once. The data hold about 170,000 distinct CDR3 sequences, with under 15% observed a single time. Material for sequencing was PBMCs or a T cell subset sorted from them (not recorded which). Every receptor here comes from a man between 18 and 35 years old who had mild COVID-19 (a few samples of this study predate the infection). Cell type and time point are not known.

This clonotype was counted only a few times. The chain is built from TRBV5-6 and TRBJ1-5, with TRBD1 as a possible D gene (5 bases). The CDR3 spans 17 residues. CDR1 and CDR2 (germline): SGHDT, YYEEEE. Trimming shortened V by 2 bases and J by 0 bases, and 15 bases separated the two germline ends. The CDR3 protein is CASSFGAGPYSNQPQHF. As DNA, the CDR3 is TGTGCCAGCAGCTTTGGGGCGGGGCCCTATAGCAATCAGCCCCAGCATTTT.

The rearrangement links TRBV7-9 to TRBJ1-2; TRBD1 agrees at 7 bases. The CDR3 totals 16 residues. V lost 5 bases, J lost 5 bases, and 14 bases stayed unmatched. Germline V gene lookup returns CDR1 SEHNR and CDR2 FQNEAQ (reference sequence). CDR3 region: CASSPFSGTVVYGYTF. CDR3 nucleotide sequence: TGTGCCAGCAGCCCTTTCTCCGGGACAGTAGTATATGGCTACACCTTC.

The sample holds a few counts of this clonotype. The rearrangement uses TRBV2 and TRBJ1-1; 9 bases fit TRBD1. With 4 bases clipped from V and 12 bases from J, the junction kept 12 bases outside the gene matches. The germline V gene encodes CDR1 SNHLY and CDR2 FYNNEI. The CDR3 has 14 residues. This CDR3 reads CASSGGQPGQGTFF. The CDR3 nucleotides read TGTGCCAGCAGTGGGGGTCAACCGGGACAGGGAACTTTCTTT.